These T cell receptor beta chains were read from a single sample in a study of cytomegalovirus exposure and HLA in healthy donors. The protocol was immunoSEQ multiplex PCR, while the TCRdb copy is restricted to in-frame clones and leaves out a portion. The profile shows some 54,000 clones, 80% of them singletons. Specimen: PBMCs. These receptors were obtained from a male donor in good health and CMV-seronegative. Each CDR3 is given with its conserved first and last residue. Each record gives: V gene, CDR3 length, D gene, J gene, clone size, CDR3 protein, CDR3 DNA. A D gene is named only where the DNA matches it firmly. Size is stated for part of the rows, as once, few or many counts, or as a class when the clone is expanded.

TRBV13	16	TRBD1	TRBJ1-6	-	CASSQTYGTGNSPLHF	TGTGCCAGCAGCCAGACATATGGGACAGGTAATTCACCCCTCCACTTT
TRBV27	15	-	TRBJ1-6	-	CASSFVPSGNSPLHF	TGTGCCAGCAGTTTTGTCCCTTCAGGAAATTCACCCCTCCACTTT
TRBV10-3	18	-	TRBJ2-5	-	CAISESISGGSEKETQYF	TGTGCCATCAGTGAGTCGATAAGTGGGGGCAGTGAAAAAGAGACCCAGTACTTC
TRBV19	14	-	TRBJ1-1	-	CASSPGLLNTEAFF	TGTGCCAGTAGCCCCGGACTGTTGAACACTGAAGCTTTCTTT
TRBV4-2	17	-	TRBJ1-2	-	CASSQGTVGVSNYGYTF	TGTGCCAGCAGCCAAGGGACAGTTGGGGTCTCTAACTATGGCTACACCTTC
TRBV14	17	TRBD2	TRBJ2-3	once	CASSFGLAGAFTDTQYF	TGTGCCAGCAGCTTCGGACTAGCGGGGGCTTTCACAGATACGCAGTATTTT
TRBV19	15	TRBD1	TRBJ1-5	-	CASSRRGQGSQPQHF	TGTGCCAGTAGCCGGAGGGGGCAGGGGAGTCAGCCCCAGCATTTT
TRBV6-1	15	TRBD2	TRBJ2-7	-	CASSFGGGSSYEQYF	TGTGCCAGCAGTTTCGGCGGGGGGAGCTCCTACGAGCAGTACTTC
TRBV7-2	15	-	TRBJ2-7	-	CASSQDGQNSYEQYF	TGTGCCAGCAGCCAAGACGGACAAAATTCCTACGAGCAGTACTTC
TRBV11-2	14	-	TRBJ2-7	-	CASNPLRGTYEQYF	TGTGCCAGCAATCCCCTCAGGGGAACCTACGAGCAGTACTTC
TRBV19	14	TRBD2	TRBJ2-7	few	CASSTSGGTYEQYF	TGTGCCAGTTCCACTAGCGGGGGGACCTACGAGCAGTACTTC
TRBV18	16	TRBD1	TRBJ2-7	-	CASSPTIGTGAYEQYF	TGTGCCAGCTCACCCACGATCGGGACAGGGGCCTACGAGCAGTACTTC
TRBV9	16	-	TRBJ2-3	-	CASSVVLGGGTDTQYF	TGTGCCAGCAGCGTAGTTTTAGGGGGGGGCACAGATACGCAGTATTTT
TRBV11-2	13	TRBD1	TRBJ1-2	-	CASTGTGFPGYTF	TGTGCCAGCACCGGGACAGGTTTCCCTGGCTACACCTTC
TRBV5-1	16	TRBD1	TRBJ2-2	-	CASSRTNRGETGELFF	TGCGCCAGCAGCCGTACTAACAGGGGTGAGACCGGGGAGCTGTTTTTT
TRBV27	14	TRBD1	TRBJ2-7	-	CASSLRTGGHEQYF	TGTGCCAGCAGTTTAAGGACAGGGGGCCACGAGCAGTACTTC
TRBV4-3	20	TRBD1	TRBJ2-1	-	CASSQKPRDRGRSGFNEQFF	TGCGCCAGCAGCCAAAAACCTCGGGACAGGGGGCGGTCGGGTTTTAATGAGCAGTTCTTC
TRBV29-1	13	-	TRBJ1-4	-	CSVGQSTNEKLFF	TGCAGCGTTGGACAGTCAACTAATGAAAAACTGTTTTTT
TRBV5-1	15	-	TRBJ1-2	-	CASSLSAGVNYGYTF	TGCGCCAGCAGCTTATCGGCAGGGGTTAACTATGGCTACACCTTC
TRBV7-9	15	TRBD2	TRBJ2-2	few	CASSLALAGTGELFF	TGTGCCAGCAGCTTAGCCCTAGCGGGCACCGGGGAGCTGTTTTTT
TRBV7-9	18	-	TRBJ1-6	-	CASSLEGRGSSYNSPLHF	TGTGCCAGCAGCTTAGAAGGCAGGGGTAGCTCCTATAATTCACCCCTCCACTTT
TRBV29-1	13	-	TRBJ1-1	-	CSVEDGAPKVAFF	TGCAGCGTTGAAGATGGGGCTCCTAAGGTAGCTTTCTTT
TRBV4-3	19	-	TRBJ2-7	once	CASSQAPSTRDPGAYEQYF	TGCGCCAGCAGCCAAGCCCCATCCACCCGGGACCCGGGGGCCTACGAGCAGTACTTC
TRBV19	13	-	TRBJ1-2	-	CASKSRGGYGYTF	TGTGCCAGTAAGTCCCGGGGGGGCTATGGCTACACCTTC
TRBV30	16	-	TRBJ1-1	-	CAWSGLQGGPYTEAFF	TGTGCCTGGAGTGGGCTACAGGGTGGGCCATACACTGAAGCTTTCTTT
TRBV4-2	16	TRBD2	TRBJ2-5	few	CASSQASGGPQETQYF	TGTGCCAGCAGCCAAGCCAGCGGGGGGCCTCAAGAGACCCAGTACTTC
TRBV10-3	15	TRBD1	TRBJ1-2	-	CAIRAGTGGDYGYTF	TGTGCCATCAGAGCAGGGACAGGGGGGGACTATGGCTACACCTTC
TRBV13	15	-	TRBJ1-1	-	CASSLRGTPNTEAFF	TGTGCCAGCAGCTTACGGGGGACGCCGAACACTGAAGCTTTCTTT
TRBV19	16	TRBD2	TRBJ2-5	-	CASSPRTSGGGETQYF	TGTGCCAGTAGTCCAAGGACTAGCGGGGGGGGAGAGACCCAGTACTTC
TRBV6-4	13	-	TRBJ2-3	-	CASSRDNTDTQYF	TGTGCCAGCAGCCGGGACAACACAGATACGCAGTATTTT
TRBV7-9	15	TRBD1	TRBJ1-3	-	CASSFATGGRNTIYF	TGTGCCAGCAGCTTCGCGACAGGGGGACGAAACACCATATATTTT
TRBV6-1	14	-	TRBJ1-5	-	CASSEVLGNQPQHF	TGTGCCAGCAGTGAAGTACTTGGCAATCAGCCCCAGCATTTT
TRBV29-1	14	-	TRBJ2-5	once	CSVGTGDGGETQYF	TGCAGCGTTGGAACAGGGGACGGGGGCGAGACCCAGTACTTC
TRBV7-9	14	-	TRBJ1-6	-	CASSLQVPNSPLHF	TGTGCCAGCAGCCTACAGGTGCCGAATTCACCCCTCCACTTT
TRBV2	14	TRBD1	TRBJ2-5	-	CASSTDRGGETQYF	TGTGCCAGCAGTACCGACAGGGGGGGAGAGACCCAGTACTTC
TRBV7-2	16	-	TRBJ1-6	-	CASSLALTVNNSPLHF	TGTGCCAGCAGCTTAGCGCTTACAGTTAATAATTCACCCCTCCACTTT
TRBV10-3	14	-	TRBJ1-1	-	CAISESTGITEAFF	TGTGCCATCAGTGAGTCGACGGGAATCACTGAAGCTTTCTTT